This entry lists 25 T cell receptor beta chains sequenced from one sample in a study of cytomegalovirus exposure and HLA in healthy donors. The study ran its PCR with 60 Vbeta and 13 Jbeta primers. Profiled with immunoSEQ multiplex PCR; TCRdb holds only in-frame clones, not every one. The repertoire holds 150,000 to 200,000 clones, approximately 81% seen once, with under 2.5% in the top ten. Sequenced: PBMCs. The receptors were sampled from a woman between 25 and 40 years old in good health and CMV-seronegative.

The chain couples TRBV28 to TRBJ2-1; D not resolved. The germline V and J ends were trimmed by 3 bases and 4 bases, with 4 bases remaining between them. CDR1 is MDHEN, CDR2 SYDVKM, per germline. CDR3 length: 12 amino acids. Here the CDR3 reads CASSFQYNEQFF. CDR3 bases: TGTGCCAGCAGTTTCCAGTACAATGAGCAGTTCTTC.

The CDR3 coding sequence is TGCAGCGTTGCCGAGAGCTCCTACGAGCAGTACTTC. It yields the protein CSVAESSYEQYF. This chain uses TRBV29-1 with TRBJ2-7; D unresolved. The ends were cut back, 4 bases at V and 0 bases at J, with 7 bases in the middle. Germline CDR1 SQVTM, CDR2 ANQGSEA. The CDR3 consists of 12 residues.

This clone was seen a few times. The gene calls are TRBV28 and TRBJ1-2; tentative D call: TRBD1 (6 bases). CDR1 MDHEN and CDR2 SYDVKM come from the germline V gene. Trimming pared 3 bases from V and 3 bases from J, leaving 11 bases between. The CDR3 runs to 14 residues. The chain's CDR3 is CASSLGGGDYGYTF. The CDR3 DNA follows: TGTGCCAGCAGTTTGGGCGGGGGCGACTATGGCTACACCTTC.

The V gene is TRBV7-3, the J gene TRBJ2-7; TRBD2 matches 10 bases. Germline CDR1 SGHTA, CDR2 FQGTGA. J was trimmed by 2 bases and V by 2 bases; bases with no gene match: 3. This CDR3 contains 15 residues. Here the CDR3 DNA reads TGTGCCAGCAGCTTACCAGCGGGAGGGACCTACGAGCAGTACTTC. Translation gives CASSLPAGGTYEQYF. The whole variable domain, filled in from reference TRBV7-3 and TRBJ2-7, reads GAGVSQTPSNKVTEKGKYVELRCDPISGHTALYWYRQSLGQGPEFLIYFQGTGAADDSGLPNDRFFAVRPEGSVSTLKIQRTERGDSAVYLCASSLPAGGTYEQYFGPGTRLTVT.

The rearrangement links TRBV7-8 to TRBJ2-1, with D maybe TRBD1 (6 bases). The CDR3 runs to 18 residues. The germline V gene encodes CDR1 SGHVS and CDR2 FQNEAQ. With 5 bases removed from V and 4 bases from J, the gap between germline ends came to 24 bases. CDR3 region: CASSRSRTARGQYNEQFF. The CDR3 bases are TGTGCCAGCAGCCGTAGTAGGACAGCCCGAGGCCAATACAATGAGCAGTTCTTC.

The chain uses TRBV11-2 and TRBJ1-1, with D unresolved. Trimming removed 5 bases from V and 1 base from J, with 14 bases in between. The CDR3 has 15 amino acids. Germline lookup yields CDR1 SGHAT and CDR2 FQNNGV. In DNA form, the CDR3 reads TGTGCCAGCAGCCTACCGGGGAACTGGAACACTGAAGCTTTCTTT. This codes for CASSLPGNWNTEAFF. Complete variable domain (other parts from reference TRBV11-2 and TRBJ1-1): EAGVAQSPRYKIIEKRQSVAFWCNPISGHATLYWYQQILGQGPKLLIQFQNNGVVDDSQLPKDRFSAERLKGVDSTLKIQPAKLEDSAVYLCASSLPGNWNTEAFFGQGTRLTVV.

This CDR3 is CASSSAVDPDTQYF. CDR3 DNA sequence: TGTGCCAGCAGTTCCGCGGTAGACCCAGATACGCAGTATTTT. This chain joins TRBV28 and TRBJ2-3; D is unresolved. Trimming cost V 4 bases and J 4 bases, with 12 bases left between them. This CDR3 comprises 14 residues. CDR1 and CDR2 (germline): MDHEN, SYDVKM. Full variable domain (remainder filled in from reference TRBV28 and TRBJ2-3): DVKVTQSSRYLVKRTGEKVFLECVQDMDHENMFWYRQDPGLGLRLIYFSYDVKMKEKGDIPEGYSVSREKKERFSLILESASTNQTSMYLCASSSAVDPDTQYFGPGTRLTVL.

J is TRBJ2-2 and V is TRBV5-4; 9 nucleotides align to TRBD1. With 2 bases clipped from V and 3 bases from J, the junction kept 2 bases outside the gene matches. Germline CDR1 reads SGHNT; CDR2 reads YYREEE (reference sequence). This CDR3 spans 15 amino acids. The CDR3 spells CASSLGQGYTGELFF. Here the CDR3 DNA reads TGTGCCAGCAGCTTAGGACAGGGGTACACCGGGGAGCTGTTTTTT. Looking up the rest from reference TRBV5-4 and TRBJ2-2 gives the full variable domain: ETGVTQSPTHLIKTRGQQVTLRCSSQSGHNTVSWYQQALGQGPQFIFQYYREEENGRGNFPPRFSGLQFPNYSSELNVNALELDDSALYLCASSLGQGYTGELFFGEGSRLTVL.

Here the CDR3 reads CASSISSGSGYEQYF. The CDR3 DNA sequence: TGTGCCAGCAGCATTTCTAGCGGGAGTGGCTACGAGCAGTACTTC. J is TRBJ2-7 and V is TRBV7-2; 10 bases align to TRBD2. Germline CDR1 is SGHTA and CDR2 is FQGNSA. The CDR3 sequence is 15 residues long. V trimming: 5 bases; J trimming: 3 bases; junction bases outside the gene matches: 7.

The genes are TRBV7-9 and TRBJ2-7; 7 bases agree with TRBD1. Germline V gene data show CDR1 as SEHNR and CDR2 as FQNEAQ (reference sequence). J lost 5 bases, V lost 5 bases, and 15 bases had no gene match. The CDR3 is 16 residues long. The CDR3 DNA follows: TGTGCCAGCAGCCCTCCGGGACAGCGTCTCCTCAACGAGCAGTACTTC. Translation gives CASSPPGQRLLNEQYF.

The V gene is TRBV4-1, the J gene TRBJ2-7; TRBD2 aligns across 9 bases. Germline CDR1 MGHRA, CDR2 YSYEKL. The CDR3 consists of 18 residues. Trimming at V came to 1 base and at J to 2 bases, leaving 12 bases not matched to a gene. Written as DNA, the CDR3 is TGCGCCAGCAGCCAAGTCTCCCGCGGGGGGGCCCCCGCCTACGAGCAGTACTTC. It specifies CASSQVSRGGAPAYEQYF.

This clone was detected once. The genes are TRBV4-1 and TRBJ2-7; unclear D gene. Germline CDR1 and CDR2: MGHRA and YSYEKL. The CDR3 runs 13 residues. V lost 3 bases, J lost 3 bases, and 9 bases lay in between. CDR3 protein: CASSHRYSYEQYF. The CDR3 coding sequence is TGCGCCAGCAGCCACCGTTACAGCTACGAGCAGTACTTC.

The chain employs TRBV29-1 and TRBJ2-3; D perhaps matches TRBD1 (6 bases). With 7 bases removed from V and 3 bases from J, the gap between germline ends came to 14 bases. From germline, CDR1 is SQVTM and CDR2 ANQGSEA. The CDR3 covers 13 residues. CDR3 residues: CSASITGTDTQYF. CDR3 nucleotides: TGCAGCGCCTCTATTACAGGGACAGATACGCAGTATTTT.

V usage is TRBV21-1 and J usage is TRBJ1-2; whether TRBD1, the table's D call, matches the DNA was not checked. TRBV21-1 is a recognized pseudogene. This CDR3 has 15 amino acids. As DNA, the CDR3 is TGTGCCAGCAGCAAAAGGGGACAGGGGAAAGATGGCTACACCTTC. This translates into CASSKRGQGKDGYTF.

The rearrangement joins TRBV5-1 to TRBJ2-3; TRBD2 matches 12 bases. V gave up 3 bases and J gave up 3 bases; unmatched junction bases: 5. The CDR3 totals 16 residues. CDR1 is SGHRS, CDR2 YFSETQ, per germline. CDR3 loop: CASSSSGLAGTDTQYF. The CDR3, as DNA: TGCGCCAGCAGCTCGAGTGGACTAGCGGGGACAGATACGCAGTATTTT.

The chain recombines TRBV6-5 with TRBJ2-1, with 7 bases matching TRBD2. The V and J ends lost 3 bases and 0 bases, in that order; junction bases with no gene match: 5. The CDR3 loop spans 16 amino acids. Germline values: CDR1 MNHEY, CDR2 SVGAGI. DNA for the CDR3: TGTGCCAGCAGTTATTCTCTAGCGGTCTCCTACAATGAGCAGTTCTTC. Protein sequence: CASSYSLAVSYNEQFF.

V and J are TRBV27 and TRBJ2-5; D not resolved. Germline V gene lookup returns CDR1 MNHEY and CDR2 SMNVEV (reference sequence). The CDR3 is 11 amino acids. Trimming took off 3 bases at V and 4 bases at J, with 3 bases between the two ends. DNA of the CDR3: TGTGCCAGCAGTTTGCGAGAGACCCAGTACTTC. Protein product: CASSLRETQYF.

The chain uses TRBV4-2 and TRBJ2-7, with 7 bases that match TRBD2. V lost 0 bases, J lost 2 bases, and 7 bases stayed unmatched. CDR1 is LGHNA, CDR2 YNFKEQ, per germline. The CDR3 spans 16 residues. CDR3 sequence reads: CASSQDASGSTYEQYF. The CDR3, as DNA: TGTGCCAGCAGCCAAGATGCTAGCGGTTCGACCTACGAGCAGTACTTC.

V and J are TRBV6-4 and TRBJ1-1; the D is unclear. CDR1 MRHNA and CDR2 SNTAGT come from the germline V gene. The CDR3 length is 13 residues. V was clipped by 6 bases and J by 3 bases, with 11 bases between them. CDR3 loop: CASSKESDTEAFF. The CDR3 coding sequence is TGTGCCAGCAGCAAGGAGTCCGACACTGAAGCTTTCTTT.

This chain connects TRBV7-9 to TRBJ1-5, with 9 bases that match TRBD1. J was trimmed by 9 bases and V by 1 base; bases with no gene match: 7. Germline V CDR1 and CDR2: SEHNR, FQNEAQ (reference sequence). This CDR3 is built from 15 residues. CDR3 amino acids: CASSLGGQGYVPQHF. The CDR3 DNA reads TGTGCCAGCAGCTTAGGCGGACAGGGGTACGTGCCCCAGCATTTT.

V is TRBV9 and J is TRBJ2-6; D perhaps matches TRBD2 (6 bases). The CDR3 extends over 16 amino acids. In germline, CDR1 is SGDLS, CDR2 YYNGEE. V was trimmed by 4 bases and J by 2 bases, leaving 13 bases between them. CDR3 in DNA: TGTGCCAGCAGCCACCCGGAGGGGCCTGGGGCCAACGTCCTGACTTTC. This translates into CASSHPEGPGANVLTF.

As DNA, the CDR3 is TGTGCCAGCAGTGGAGACAGGTTCAATTCACCCCTCCACTTT. Protein product: CASSGDRFNSPLHF. V is TRBV6-6 and J is TRBJ1-6; D perhaps matches TRBD1 (6 bases). The V end lost 5 bases, the J end lost 7 bases, and 12 bases lay between the germline ends. The CDR3 runs 14 residues. CDR1 is MNHNY, CDR2 SVGAGI, per germline (reference sequence).

This chain links TRBV27 with TRBJ1-1, with D hard to call. CDR1 and CDR2 from the germline V gene are MNHEY and SMNVEV (reference sequence). This CDR3 region has 14 residues. With 7 bases removed from V and 1 base from J, the gap between germline ends came to 13 bases. CDR3 residues: CASTARPGNTEAFF. CDR3 sequence (DNA): TGTGCCAGCACTGCCCGGCCGGGGAACACTGAAGCTTTCTTT.

V is TRBV4-1 and J is TRBJ2-7; D may be TRBD1 (6 bases). Per germline, CDR1 MGHRA and CDR2 YSYEKL. Trimming shortened V by 0 bases and J by 3 bases, and 15 bases separated the two germline ends. The length of the CDR3 is 16 residues. The CDR3 here is CASSQDSRQDLYEQYF. The CDR3 nucleotides are TGCGCCAGCAGCCAAGATAGTCGACAGGACCTCTACGAGCAGTACTTC.

In DNA, the CDR3 is TGTGCCAGCAGCGTAGCTACGAGGGTGGGAGTAAACACTGAAGCTTTCTTT. The encoded protein is CASSVATRVGVNTEAFF. The rearrangement uses TRBV9 and TRBJ1-1, with D uncertain. This CDR3 is 17 amino acids long. Trimming shortened V by 0 bases and J by 2 bases, and 17 bases separated the two germline ends. Germline lookup yields CDR1 SGDLS and CDR2 YYNGEE.